This TCR beta chain came from a study of Ad26.COV2.S vaccination and SARS-CoV-2 variants. In the study overall: A COV1001 Ad26.COV2.S trial-arm participant provided the sample. Ad26.COV2.S was injected intramuscularly once or twice, 56 days apart.

The germline V gene encodes CDR1 SNHLY and CDR2 FYNNEI. CDR3 length: 15 residues. V gave up 7 bases and J gave up 1 base, with 16 bases separating them. Sample treatment: some 20 received Ad26.COV2.S at low or high dose, single or two shots; roughly 5 received placebo; per-sample allocation not given. Specimens were obtained on day 63 following the first vaccine or placebo injection. Wuhan-strain SARS-CoV-2 spike was expressed by the Ad26 vector that made up the vaccine. A word on this clone: Antigen: not known.

Using immunoSEQ multiplex PCR, the repertoire was profiled, and TCRdb retains in-frame clones only, with some absent. The table shows over 350,000 clones, with about nine tenths occurring only once. The study's findings and limits: Comparable non-spike TCR breadth was observed in vaccine and placebo recipients.

The chain uses TRBV2 and TRBJ1-1, with D possibly TRBD1 on 5 matching bases. This specimen was peripheral blood, taken in a trial of Ad26.COV2.S vaccine versus placebo. This TCR derives from a person between 18 and 59 years old who received the Ad26.COV2.S COVID-19 vaccine or a placebo. The CDR3 region has the DNA TGTGCCAGCACCCCCCGGTTGGGGACGAACACTGAAGCTTTCTTT. This sequence encodes CASTPRLGTNTEAFF.